This T cell receptor (beta chain) appears in the sequencing data of a study of T cell clusters in autoimmune cytopenias. Study as a whole: The median distinct TRB clonotype count was about 2,400 per sample, from a median roughly 52,000 reads. Regarding the study as a whole: Clustering suggested that physiological T cell clusters were missing in primary autoimmune cytopenia patients. A dominant lymphoma-associated repertoire apparently masked the cluster-lack signature in secondary cytopenia versus chronic lymphocytic leukemia.

TRB was amplified from around 0.25 ug of peripheral blood genomic DNA per sample. To note about this clonotype: Its antigen is unknown.

TRB was amplified by touch-down multiplex PCR, primer pools A and B combined. TCRdb re-called the multiplex PCR reads and shows each CDR3 protein once, DNA omitted. The table counts thousands of distinct CDR3 sequences; around 23% lies in the top ten. Sequencing was carried out using peripheral blood. This receptor was identified in a human donor with an autoimmune cytopenia or autoimmune hepatitis (not recorded which).

The CDR3 reads CASRRQFTNTEAFF. This sequence joins TRBV12-3 or TRBV12-4 and TRBJ1-1. The CDR3 has 14 residues.